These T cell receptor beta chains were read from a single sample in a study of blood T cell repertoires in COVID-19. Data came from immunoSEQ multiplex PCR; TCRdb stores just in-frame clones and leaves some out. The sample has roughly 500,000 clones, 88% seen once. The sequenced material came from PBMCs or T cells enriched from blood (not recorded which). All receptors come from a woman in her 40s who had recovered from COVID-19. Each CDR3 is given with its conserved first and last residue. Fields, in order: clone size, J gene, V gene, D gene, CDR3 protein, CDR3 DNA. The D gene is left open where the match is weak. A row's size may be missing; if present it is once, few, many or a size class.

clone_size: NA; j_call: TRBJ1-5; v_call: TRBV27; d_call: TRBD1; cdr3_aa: CASSPRTGGLQPQHF; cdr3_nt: TGTGCCAGCAGTCCACGGACAGGGGGCCTTCAGCCCCAGCATTTT
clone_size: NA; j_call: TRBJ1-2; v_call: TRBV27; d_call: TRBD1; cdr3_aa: CASSFTGRGQGNHGYTF; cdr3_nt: TGTGCCAGCAGTTTCACCGGTCGGGGACAGGGGAATCATGGCTACACCTTC
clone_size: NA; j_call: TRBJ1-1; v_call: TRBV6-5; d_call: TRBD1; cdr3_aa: CASSTGQGTTEAFF; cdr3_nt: TGTGCCAGCAGTACGGGACAGGGAACGACTGAAGCTTTCTTT
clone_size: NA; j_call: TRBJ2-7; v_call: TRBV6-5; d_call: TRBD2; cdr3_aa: CASSYWAGVYSEQYF; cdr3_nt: TGTGCCAGCAGTTACTGGGCGGGAGTCTATTCCGAGCAGTACTTC
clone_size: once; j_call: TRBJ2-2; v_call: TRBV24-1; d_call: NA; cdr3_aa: CATTGNLNTGELFF; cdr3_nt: TGTGCCACAACAGGGAACCTTAACACCGGGGAGCTGTTTTTT
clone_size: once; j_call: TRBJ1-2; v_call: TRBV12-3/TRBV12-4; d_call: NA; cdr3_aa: CASSWGQNYGYTF; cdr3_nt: TGTGCCAGCAGTTGGGGACAAAACTATGGCTACACCTTC
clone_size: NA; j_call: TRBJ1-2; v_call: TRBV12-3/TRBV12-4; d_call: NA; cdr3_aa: CASSLREGYTF; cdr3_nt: TGTGCCAGCAGTTTACGGGAAGGCTACACCTTC
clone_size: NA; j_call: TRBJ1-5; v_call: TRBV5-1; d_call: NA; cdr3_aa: CAIPIHGDNSLSQHF; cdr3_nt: TGCGCCATCCCCATACACGGGGACAACTCTTTGTCCCAGCATTTT
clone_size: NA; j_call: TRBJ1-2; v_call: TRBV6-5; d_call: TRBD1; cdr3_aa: CASSLTGDFNYGYTF; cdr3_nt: TGTGCCAGCAGTCTCACAGGGGACTTTAACTATGGCTACACCTTC
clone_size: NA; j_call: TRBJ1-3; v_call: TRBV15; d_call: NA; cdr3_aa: CATSRDQLGNTIYF; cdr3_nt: TGTGCCACCAGCAGAGATCAGTTAGGAAACACCATATATTTT
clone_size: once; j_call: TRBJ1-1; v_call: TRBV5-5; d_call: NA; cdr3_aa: CASSLRGYTEAFF; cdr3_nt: TGTGCCAGCAGCTTGAGGGGATACACTGAAGCTTTCTTT
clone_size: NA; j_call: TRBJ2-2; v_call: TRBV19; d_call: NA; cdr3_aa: CATSAAGQGAAGELFF; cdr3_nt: TGTGCCACCTCCGCAGCGGGGCAGGGGGCGGCCGGGGAGCTGTTTTTT
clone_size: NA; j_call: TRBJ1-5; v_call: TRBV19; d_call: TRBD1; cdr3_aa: CASSMDRGYSNQPQHF; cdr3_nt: TGTGCCAGTAGTATGGACAGGGGGTATAGCAATCAGCCCCAGCATTTT
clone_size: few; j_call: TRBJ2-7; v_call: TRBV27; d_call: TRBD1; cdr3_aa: CASSPTGFYEQYF; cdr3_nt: TGTGCCAGCAGTCCGACAGGGTTCTACGAGCAGTACTTC
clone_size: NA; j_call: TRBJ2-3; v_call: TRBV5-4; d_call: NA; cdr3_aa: CASSLGLADTQYF; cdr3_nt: TGTGCCAGCAGCTTGGGGCTAGCAGATACGCAGTATTTT
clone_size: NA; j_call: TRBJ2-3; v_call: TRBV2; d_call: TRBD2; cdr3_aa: CASSDLGLAGADTQYF; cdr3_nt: TGTGCCAGCAGTGATTTGGGACTAGCGGGAGCAGATACGCAGTATTTT
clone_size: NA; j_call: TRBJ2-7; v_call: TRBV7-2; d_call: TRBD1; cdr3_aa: CASSLAWTGLSYEQYF; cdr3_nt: TGTGCCAGCAGCTTAGCCTGGACAGGGTTGTCCTACGAGCAGTACTTC
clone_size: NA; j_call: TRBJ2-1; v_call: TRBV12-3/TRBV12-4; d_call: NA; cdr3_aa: CASSPGLYEQFF; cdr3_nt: TGTGCCAGCAGCCCGGGACTCTATGAGCAGTTCTTC
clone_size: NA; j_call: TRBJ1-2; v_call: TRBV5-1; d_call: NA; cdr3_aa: CASSTDSGAASNYGYTF; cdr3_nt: TGCGCCAGCAGCACGGACAGCGGCGCGGCTTCTAACTATGGCTACACCTTC
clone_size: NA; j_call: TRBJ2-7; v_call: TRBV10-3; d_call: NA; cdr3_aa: CAISAAGDEQYF; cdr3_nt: TGTGCCATCAGTGCGGCAGGGGACGAGCAGTACTTC
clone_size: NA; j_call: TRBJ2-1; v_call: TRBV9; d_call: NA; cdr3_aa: CASSVGNYGDEQFF; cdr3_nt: TGTGCCAGCAGCGTAGGAAACTACGGAGATGAGCAGTTCTTC
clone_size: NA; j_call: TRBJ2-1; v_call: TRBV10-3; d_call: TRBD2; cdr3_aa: CASGLAALAGGREQFF; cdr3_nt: TGTGCCAGCGGACTTGCTGCTCTAGCGGGAGGTCGTGAGCAGTTCTTC
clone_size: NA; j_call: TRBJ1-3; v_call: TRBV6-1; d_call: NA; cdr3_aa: CASSERGQRPTIYF; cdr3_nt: TGTGCCAGCAGTGAACGCGGACAGCGGCCCACCATATATTTT
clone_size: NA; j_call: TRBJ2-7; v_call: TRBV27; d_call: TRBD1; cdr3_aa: CASSPSISDRERSYEQYF; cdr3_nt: TGTGCCAGCAGTCCCTCCATATCAGACAGGGAGCGGTCCTACGAGCAGTACTTC
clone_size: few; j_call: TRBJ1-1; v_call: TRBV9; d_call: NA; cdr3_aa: CASSPLAPGEAFF; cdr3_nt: TGTGCCAGCAGCCCTCTTGCCCCAGGGGAAGCTTTCTTT
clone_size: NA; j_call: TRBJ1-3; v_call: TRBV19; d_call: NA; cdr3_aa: CASWDKLYSGNTIYF; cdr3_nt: TGTGCCAGTTGGGACAAGTTATACTCTGGAAACACCATATATTTT
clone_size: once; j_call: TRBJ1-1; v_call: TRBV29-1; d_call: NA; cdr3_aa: CSVFSRQYNTEAFF; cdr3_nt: TGCAGCGTTTTTTCGAGGCAGTACAACACTGAAGCTTTCTTT
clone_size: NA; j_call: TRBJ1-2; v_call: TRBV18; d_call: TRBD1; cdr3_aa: CASSPLDWTGTYGYTF; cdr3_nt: TGTGCCAGCTCACCACTGGATTGGACAGGGACCTATGGCTACACCTTC
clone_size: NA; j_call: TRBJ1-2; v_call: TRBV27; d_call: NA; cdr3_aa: CASSLEGNNYGYTF; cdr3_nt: TGTGCCAGCAGTTTGGAGGGCAATAACTATGGCTACACCTTC
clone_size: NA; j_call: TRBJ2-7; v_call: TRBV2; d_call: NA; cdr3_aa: CASSGPGYEQYF; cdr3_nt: TGTGCCAGCAGTGGCCCGGGCTACGAGCAGTACTTC